Shown below are 2 T cell receptor beta chains from a single sample sequenced in a study of T cell repertoires in cytomegalovirus infection. For these TCRs, the target antigens are not known. MiXCR was run by TCRdb on the reads, yielding one entry per CDR3 protein. The table includes about 150,000 distinct CDR3 sequences, around 32% detected once. The source material was CD8+ T cells from cultured PBMCs, sampled from culture after CMV antigen stimulation. The receptors come from a human donor in good health (CMV status not recorded). Some clones in this sample may be carry-over from other donors' samples.

J is TRBJ1-6 and V is TRBV18, with 8 positions matching TRBD1. From germline, CDR1 is KGHSH and CDR2 LQKENI. The CDR3 consists of 16 residues. V lost 3 bases, J lost 4 bases, and 5 bases stayed unmatched. The CDR3 here is CASSPRTGNYNSPLHF. The CDR3 DNA reads as TGTGCCAGCTCACCGAGGACAGGGAATTATAATTCACCCCTCCACTTT.

This clonotype was detected ten times or more. The chain couples TRBV7-2 to TRBJ2-1; D might be TRBD1 (5 bases). V was clipped by 5 bases and J by 8 bases, with 19 bases between them. The CDR3 contains 15 residues. The germline V gene has CDR1 SGHTA and CDR2 FQGNSA. CDR3 bases: TGTGCCAGCAGCAGGTTAGGGATTCAGGGCCATGAGCAGTTCTTC. Translated: CASSRLGIQGHEQFF.